This T cell receptor beta chain originates from a study of blood T cells in healthy people across ages. General study findings and limits: Not knowing donor CMV status may have confounded expanded clonotype changes. More naive CD4+ cells and higher diversity marked long-lived donors relative to aged donors.

Together with a sample-barcoded 5' primer, a J-beta primer mix was included in a second PCR lasting roughly 6 to 12 cycles. Each cDNA molecule was tagged by a template-switch adaptor that had 12 random nucleotides. The study obtained at least 2.5 million CDR3-containing paired-end reads from every sample. Via MiXCR, TCRdb re-called the 5' RACE reads, giving one row per CDR3 protein. The sample shows nearly 800,000 distinct CDR3 sequences, approximately 60% of them seen only once. Concerning this clonotype: The antigen is unknown.

The germline gives CDR1 LGHNA, CDR2 YSLEER. The CDR3 has 17 residues. Trimming removed 0 bases from V and 4 bases from J; junction bases left unmatched: 6. The V call is TRBV4-3, the J call TRBJ2-3; 11 nucleotides agree with TRBD2. The sequenced sample was blood. The sequence derives from a man aged 40-49 years in good health. The CDR3 spells CASSQDRLAGMADTQYF. The CDR3, as DNA: TGCGCCAGCAGCCAAGATCGACTAGCGGGAATGGCAGATACGCAGTATTTT.